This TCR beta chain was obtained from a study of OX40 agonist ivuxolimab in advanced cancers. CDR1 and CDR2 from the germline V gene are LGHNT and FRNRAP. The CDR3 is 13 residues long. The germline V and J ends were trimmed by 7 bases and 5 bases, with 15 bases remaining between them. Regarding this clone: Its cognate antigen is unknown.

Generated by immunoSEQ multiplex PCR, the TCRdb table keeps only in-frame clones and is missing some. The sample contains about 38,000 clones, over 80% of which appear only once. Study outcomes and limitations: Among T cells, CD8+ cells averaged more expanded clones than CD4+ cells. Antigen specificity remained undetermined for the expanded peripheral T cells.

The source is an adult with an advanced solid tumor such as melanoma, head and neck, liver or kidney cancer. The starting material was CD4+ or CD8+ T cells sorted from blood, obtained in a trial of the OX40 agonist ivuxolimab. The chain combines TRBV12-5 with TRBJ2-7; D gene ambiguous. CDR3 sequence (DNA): TGTGCTAGTGTCCTGGACGCCAGCCACGAGCAGTACTTC. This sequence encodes CASVLDASHEQYF.